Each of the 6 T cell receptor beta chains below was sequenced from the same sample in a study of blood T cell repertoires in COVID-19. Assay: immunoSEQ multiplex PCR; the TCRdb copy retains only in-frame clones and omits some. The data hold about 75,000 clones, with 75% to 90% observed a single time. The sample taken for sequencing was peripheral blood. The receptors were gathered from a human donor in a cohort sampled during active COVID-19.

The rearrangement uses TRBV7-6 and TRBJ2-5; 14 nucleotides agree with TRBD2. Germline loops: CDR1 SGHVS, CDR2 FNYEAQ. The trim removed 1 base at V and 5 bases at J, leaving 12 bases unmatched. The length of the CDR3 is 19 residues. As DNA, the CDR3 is TGTGCCAGCAGCTTAGATCCCCGGACTAGCGGGGGGCAAGTGGAGACCCAGTACTTC. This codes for CASSLDPRTSGGQVETQYF.

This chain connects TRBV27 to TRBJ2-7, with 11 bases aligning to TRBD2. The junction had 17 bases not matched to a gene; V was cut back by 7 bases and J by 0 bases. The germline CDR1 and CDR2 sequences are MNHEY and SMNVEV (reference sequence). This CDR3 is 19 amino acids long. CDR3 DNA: TGTGCCAGCACCCCCGTTCAGCCCGGGACTAGCGGACTCTCCTACGAGCAGTACTTC. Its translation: CASTPVQPGTSGLSYEQYF.

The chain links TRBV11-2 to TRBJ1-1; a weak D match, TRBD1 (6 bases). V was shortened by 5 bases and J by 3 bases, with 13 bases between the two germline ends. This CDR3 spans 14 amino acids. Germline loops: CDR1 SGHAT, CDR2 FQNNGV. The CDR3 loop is CASSKGVVDTEAFF. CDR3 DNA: TGTGCCAGCAGCAAGGGGGTAGTGGACACTGAAGCTTTCTTT.

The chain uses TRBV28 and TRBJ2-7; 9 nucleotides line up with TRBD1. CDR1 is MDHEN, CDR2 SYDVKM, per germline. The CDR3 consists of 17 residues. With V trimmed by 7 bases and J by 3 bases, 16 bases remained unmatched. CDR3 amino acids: CASNAHTGTGFSYEQYF. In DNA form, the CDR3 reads TGTGCCAGCAACGCCCACACCGGGACAGGGTTTAGCTACGAGCAGTACTTC.

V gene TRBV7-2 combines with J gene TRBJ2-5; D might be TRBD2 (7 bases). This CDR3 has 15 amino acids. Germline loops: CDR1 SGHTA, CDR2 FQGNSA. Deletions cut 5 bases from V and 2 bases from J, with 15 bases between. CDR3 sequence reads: CASSAYGGRQETQYF. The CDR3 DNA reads TGTGCCAGCAGCGCGTACGGGGGGCGGCAAGAGACCCAGTACTTC. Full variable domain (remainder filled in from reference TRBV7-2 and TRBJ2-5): GAGVSQSPSNKVTEKGKDVELRCDPISGHTALYWYRQSLGQGLEFLIYFQGNSAPDKSGLPSDRFSAERTGGSVSTLTIQRTQQEDSAVYLCASSAYGGRQETQYFGPGTRLLVL.

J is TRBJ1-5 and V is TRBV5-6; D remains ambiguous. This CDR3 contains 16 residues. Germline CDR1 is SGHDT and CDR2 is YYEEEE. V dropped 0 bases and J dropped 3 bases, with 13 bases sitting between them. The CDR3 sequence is CASSLARGTNNQPQHF. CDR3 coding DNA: TGTGCCAGCAGCTTGGCCCGGGGAACCAACAATCAGCCCCAGCATTTT.